This T cell receptor (beta chain) was sequenced for a study of T cell clonality in common variable immunodeficiency. Sequenced by immunoSEQ multiplex PCR; TCRdb stores in-frame clones only, minus some. The sample was found to contain 50,000 to 60,000 clones, and every one recurs. This clone was seen at least ten times. The TCR was taken from a person aged 18 to 70 in good health. Sequences were obtained from peripheral blood mononuclear cells.

CDR3 loop: CASSLLRGYTF. Incomplete CDR3 DNA: TGTGCCAGCAGCCTCCTGAGGGGC. The chain has TRBV7-2 and TRBJ1-2; no clear D gene. Read sequence stops 3 residues before the CDR3 end, and the germline J gene provides the missing end. The CDR3 covers 11 residues. Looked up from germline, CDR1 is SGHTA and CDR2 is FQGNSA.